This T cell receptor beta chain was observed in a study of T cell responses to AZD1222 COVID-19 vaccine. General observations from the study: In a largely white British group with more females than males, clonal diversity was possibly underestimated. Two AZD1222 doses significantly raised spike-specific TCR breadth and depth over controls.

Germline V lookup: CDR1 SGHRS, CDR2 YFSETQ. This CDR3 is 15 amino acids long. Deletions cut 2 bases from V and 6 bases from J, with 17 bases between. Measured with immunoSEQ multiplex PCR; TCRdb has only the in-frame clones, and not every one. The data show 150,000 to 200,000 clones, with roughly nine tenths seen just once and approximately 1.1% held by the top ten. A word on this clone: Its antigen is unknown.

Pooling was applied to second doses at about 4 or about 12 weeks. This TCR came from an adult who received the AZD1222 COVID-19 vaccine. Here the sequenced sample was peripheral blood, taken 28 days after the second AZD1222 dose. The chain joins TRBV5-1 to TRBJ1-2; D not certain. The CDR3 DNA sequence: TGCGCCAGCAGCTTAACCCTGAGGAGGGCCGATGGCTACACCTTC. Translated: CASSLTLRRADGYTF.